The T cell receptor beta chain under discussion was sequenced for a study of T cells in localized non-small cell lung cancer. Judged by abundance, this clone is medium-sized. The target antigen is unknown. Study-wide results and limits: T cell clonality was highest in uninvolved adjacent lung, above tumor. Greater T cell density in blood accompanied longer overall survival. The tumor had only one region sequenced, so heterogeneity remains possible. Out of the top 100 tumor clones, a median roughly 52 were seen in adjacent lung.

The J segment lost 3 bases and the V segment lost 4 bases, leaving 4 bases of the junction unmatched. The germline gives CDR1 MGHDK, CDR2 SYGVNS. CDR3 length equals 15 residues. Produced via immunoSEQ multiplex PCR; TCRdb's table is partial and in-frame only. This sample has 1,500 to 2,000 clones, with 27% found just once. The input for sequencing was lung tumor tissue, taken before any cancer treatment. The rearrangement uses TRBV25-1 and TRBJ2-7; the match to TRBD1 covers 12 bases. This TCR was sampled from a woman aged 35 to 69 with stage I lung adenocarcinoma. The CDR3 bases are TGTGCCAGCAGTGGACGGGACAGGGGGCTCTACGAGCAGTACTTC. It codes for CASSGRDRGLYEQYF.